These 9 T cell receptor beta chains were sequenced from one sample in a study of tumor-infiltrating lymphocytes in primary liver carcinoma. Both RNA and DNA were isolated together from approximately 20-30 mg of bulk tissue that had not been sorted. TCR beta cDNA was prepared out of around 460 ng total RNA by means of a constant-region primer. Researchers made the TCR beta libraries by running three nested multiplex PCR rounds with slightly modified ARM-PCR. Running 9 to 10 cycles apiece, the first two PCR rounds relied on TRBV1-TRBV30 forward primers together with a C-beta reverse primer. Each CDR3 protein is one row after TCRdb ran MiXCR on the multiplex PCR reads. The sample contains about 23,000 distinct CDR3 sequences, roughly three quarters of which appear only once. Sequenced material: liver tumor tissue from sampling region 5. As for subset: tumor region T5, tumor centre. These receptors were collected from a woman aged 25 to 39 with primary liver carcinoma and hepatitis B virus infection.

This clonotype turned up a few times. A junction boundary mismatches the germline segment, possibly from a read error. J is TRBJ1-1 and V is TRBV10-2; D ambiguous. The CDR3 consists of 14 residues. Germline assignment: CDR1 WSHSY and CDR2 SAAADI. The CDR3 sequence: CAGSELKVGTEAFF. The CDR3 DNA follows: TGCGCCGGCAGTGAGTTGAAGGTGGGCACTGAAGCTTTCTTT.

A note on this clonotype: One end of the junction does not line up with germline, which may come from a read error. This sequence joins TRBV7-8 and TRBJ2-1; 10 nucleotides align to TRBD1. The CDR3 runs to 16 residues. CDR1 and CDR2 (germline): SGHVS, FQNEAQ. This CDR3 reads CSSRPFGTGVYNEQFF. The DNA of the CDR3 is TGTTCCAGCAGGCCCTTCGGGACAGGGGTTTACAATGAGCAGTTCTTC.

The chain joins TRBV30 to TRBJ1-1; tentatively, D is TRBD1 (5 bases). The V gene lost 4 bases and the J gene lost 10 bases, with 19 bases spanning the gap. Germline CDR1 GTSNPN, CDR2 SVGIG (reference sequence). This CDR3 has 13 residues. The CDR3 sequence is CAWTRGGRAGAFF. CDR3 in DNA: TGTGCCTGGACCCGTGGGGGTAGGGCTGGAGCTTTCTTT.

V and J are TRBV2 and TRBJ2-7; TRBD2 matches 8 bases. The CDR3 consists of 15 residues. The V gene end was trimmed by 3 bases and the J gene end by 6 bases; junction bases not matched to a gene: 10. CDR1 and CDR2 (germline): SNHLY, FYNNEI. The DNA for the CDR3 is TGTGCCAGCAGTGAGGCGGGACTAGAATCGAGCGAGCAGTACTTC. Encoded protein: CASSEAGLESSEQYF.

Points on this clonotype: Sequence at one end of the junction differs from germline and may be a read error. The CDR3 loop is CAISESAIRQETQCF. The CDR3 region has the DNA TGTGCCATCAGTGAGTCGGCAATCAGACAAGAGACCCAGTGCTTC. The chain uses TRBV10-3 and TRBJ2-5, with no clear D. In germline, CDR1 is ENHRY, CDR2 SYGVKD. This CDR3 has 15 residues.

Notes on this clonotype: One end of the junction varies from germline; a read error may be responsible. This chain links TRBV6-5 with TRBJ2-6; D might be TRBD1 (6 bases). CDR1 MNHEY and CDR2 SVGAGI come from the germline V gene. The CDR3 consists of 18 residues. The CDR3 loop reads CASKTYRGCVSEANVLTF. For the CDR3, the DNA is TGTGCCAGCAAGACATATAGGGGGTGCGTCTCTGAGGCCAACGTCCTGACTTTC.

The chain links TRBV30 to TRBJ2-7, with a possible D match to TRBD2 (5 bases). The CDR3 is made up of 15 amino acids. V was shortened by 3 bases and J by 1 base, with 16 bases between the two germline ends. From germline, CDR1 is GTSNPN and CDR2 SVGIG (reference sequence). The CDR3 region has the DNA TGTGCCTGGAGGGGATTAGCGAGGAAGTCCTACGAGCAGTACTTC. Translated, it gives CAWRGLARKSYEQYF.

This clonotype is large within its sample. The chain links TRBV6-6 to TRBJ2-4; unclear D gene. V gave up 6 bases and J gave up 3 bases, with 6 bases separating them. This CDR3 comprises 12 residues. Looked up from germline, CDR1 is MNHNY and CDR2 is SVGAGI (reference sequence). The CDR3 is CASSPFKNIQYF. In nucleotides, the CDR3 is TGTGCCAGCAGCCCCTTCAAAAACATTCAGTACTTC.

Notes on this clonotype: A read error may account for a junction end that differs from germline. The chain links TRBV12-3 or TRBV12-4 to TRBJ2-5, with 9 nucleotides matching TRBD2. This CDR3 has 16 residues. Here the CDR3 DNA reads TGTGCCATCAGCCTGGGGACTAGCCAGACCGGAGAGGCCCAGTACTTC. It is translated as CAISLGTSQTGEAQYF.